These 11 T cell receptor beta chains were all obtained from the same sample, sequenced in a study of spatial heterogeneity in lung cancer. Time point described: sample taken at primary tumor resection. Unsorted whole RNA samples from tumor, nontumor lung or frozen PBMC were sequenced. TCRdb processed the 5' RACE reads anew with MiXCR; each CDR3 protein has one entry. The table records about 92,000 distinct CDR3 sequences, roughly 12% of them present only once. This sample comprised PBMCs, obtained at surgery. These TCRs come from a male donor with early-stage non-small cell lung cancer.

The chain combines TRBV20-1 with TRBJ1-1; D is possibly TRBD1 (5 bases). This CDR3 spans 12 amino acids. With 8 bases removed from V and 4 bases from J, the gap between germline ends came to 14 bases. Per germline, CDR1 DFQATT and CDR2 SNEGSKA (reference sequence). The CDR3 sequence: CSTGHRGTEAFF. The CDR3, as DNA: TGCAGTACTGGACACAGAGGCACTGAAGCTTTCTTT.

Ten or more counts support this clonotype. V gene TRBV28 combines with J gene TRBJ1-1; 7 bases fit TRBD1. J lost 3 bases, V lost 2 bases, and 12 bases had no gene match. The CDR3 covers 17 residues. Germline CDR1 MDHEN, CDR2 SYDVKM. CDR3 nucleotide sequence: TGTGCCAGCAGTTTAACGGATAAGGGGGCGATGTACACTGAAGCTTTCTTT. This gives the protein CASSLTDKGAMYTEAFF.

This sequence joins TRBV28 and TRBJ2-3; 7 bases align to TRBD2. The CDR3 extends over 18 amino acids. Germline V CDR1 and CDR2: MDHEN, SYDVKM. V lost 1 base, J lost 2 bases, and 12 bases stayed unmatched. The CDR3 coding sequence is TGTGCCAGCAGTTTATACCGCCCCGGACTAGGGGACACAGATACGCAGTATTTT. Its translation: CASSLYRPGLGDTDTQYF.

There are a few counts of this clonotype. J is TRBJ2-3 and V is TRBV4-3; 10 nucleotides agree with TRBD2. CDR1 and CDR2 from the germline V gene are LGHNA and YSLEER. The CDR3 totals 16 residues. The trim removed 1 base at V and 5 bases at J, leaving 6 bases unmatched. This chain's CDR3 is CASSQASGSGEDTQYF. The DNA for the CDR3 is TGCGCCAGCAGCCAAGCTAGCGGGAGTGGGGAAGATACGCAGTATTTT.

The count of this clonotype is one. CDR3 nucleotides: TGTGCCAGCAGTCCTGCGGGGGGGACACGCTATGAGCAGTTCTTC. It codes for CASSPAGGTRYEQFF. The rearrangement joins TRBV14 to TRBJ2-1, with 9 bases identical to TRBD2. J lost 8 bases, V lost 6 bases, and 11 bases had no gene match. The CDR3 contains 15 residues. Looked up from germline, CDR1 is SGHDN and CDR2 is FVKESK.

This clonotype occurred a few times. This sequence joins TRBV2 and TRBJ1-1, with unresolved D. The CDR3 loop spans 15 amino acids. Germline V lookup: CDR1 SNHLY, CDR2 FYNNEI. V shed 1 base and J shed 4 bases, with 13 bases lying between them. CDR3 residues: CASSEVGRSSTEAFF. The CDR3 DNA reads as TGTGCCAGCAGTGAAGTAGGCAGGAGTAGCACTGAAGCTTTCTTT.

This clonotype was recorded at least ten times. This chain joins TRBV29-1 and TRBJ1-2; 8 bases match TRBD1. There are 14 residues in the CDR3. Germline CDR1 reads SQVTM; CDR2 reads ANQGSEA. The V and J ends lost 6 bases and 3 bases, in that order; junction bases with no gene match: 9. The CDR3 DNA sequence: TGCAGCGTCGCGCAGGGGGCAGGTGACTATGGCTACACCTTC. It specifies CSVAQGAGDYGYTF.

V and J are TRBV27 and TRBJ2-7; possible D gene TRBD1, 5 bases. V lost 6 bases and J lost 0, with 15 bases in between. The CDR3 runs 15 residues. Germline V gives CDR1 MNHEY, CDR2 SMNVEV (reference sequence). The CDR3 loop reads CASRSDSRNSYEQYF. DNA of the CDR3: TGTGCCAGCAGATCCGACAGCCGAAACTCCTACGAGCAGTACTTC.

This clonotype was seen more than once but under ten times. This chain links TRBV20-1 with TRBJ2-3; D unclear. Germline CDR1 and CDR2: DFQATT and SNEGSKA (reference sequence). The CDR3 extends over 15 amino acids. Trimming stripped 0 bases from V and 0 bases from J, with 10 bases between. For the CDR3, the DNA is TGCAGTGCTAGAGATAACGCCCTCAGCACAGATACGCAGTATTTT. It yields the protein CSARDNALSTDTQYF.

This clonotype was seen repeatedly, ten times or more. The chain recombines TRBV12-3 or TRBV12-4 with TRBJ2-3, with D perhaps matching TRBD2 (6 bases). The CDR3 consists of 14 residues. V was trimmed by 7 bases and J by 2 bases, leaving 13 bases between them. CDR3 protein: CASNPGLPTDTQYF. The DNA of the CDR3 is TGTGCCAGCAACCCGGGACTCCCCACAGATACGCAGTATTTT.

This clonotype was counted between two and nine times. V gene TRBV7-9 combines with J gene TRBJ2-5; D call uncertain. The germline V gene encodes CDR1 SEHNR and CDR2 FQNEAQ (reference sequence). This CDR3 spans 15 amino acids. Trimming removed 4 bases from V and 0 bases from J, with 12 bases in between. CDR3 sequence (DNA): TGTGCCAGCAGCTCATCTACTGATTACCAAGAGACCCAGTACTTC. This gives the protein CASSSSTDYQETQYF.